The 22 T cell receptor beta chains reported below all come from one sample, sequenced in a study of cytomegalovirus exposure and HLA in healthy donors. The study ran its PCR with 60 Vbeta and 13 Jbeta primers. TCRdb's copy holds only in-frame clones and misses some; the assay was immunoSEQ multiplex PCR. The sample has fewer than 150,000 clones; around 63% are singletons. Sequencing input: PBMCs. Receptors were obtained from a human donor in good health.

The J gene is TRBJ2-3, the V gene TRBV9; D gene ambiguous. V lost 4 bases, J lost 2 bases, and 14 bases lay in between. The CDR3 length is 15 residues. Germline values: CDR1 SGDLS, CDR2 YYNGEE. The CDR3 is CASSIHGANTDTQYF. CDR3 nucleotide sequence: TGTGCCAGCAGCATACACGGAGCAAACACAGATACGCAGTATTTT.

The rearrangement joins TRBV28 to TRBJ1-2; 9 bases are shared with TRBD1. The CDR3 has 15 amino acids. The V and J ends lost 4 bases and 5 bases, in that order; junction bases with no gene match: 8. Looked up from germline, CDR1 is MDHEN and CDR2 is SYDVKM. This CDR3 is CASSSGTGNLYGYTF. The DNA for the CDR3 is TGTGCCAGCAGTTCCGGGACAGGGAATTTGTATGGCTACACCTTC.

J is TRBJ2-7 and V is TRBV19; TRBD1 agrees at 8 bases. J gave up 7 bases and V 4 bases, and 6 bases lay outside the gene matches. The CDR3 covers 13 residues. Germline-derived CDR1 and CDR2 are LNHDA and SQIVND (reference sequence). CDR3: CASSNDRGGEQYF. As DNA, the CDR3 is TGTGCCAGTAGTAACGACAGGGGCGGTGAGCAGTACTTC.

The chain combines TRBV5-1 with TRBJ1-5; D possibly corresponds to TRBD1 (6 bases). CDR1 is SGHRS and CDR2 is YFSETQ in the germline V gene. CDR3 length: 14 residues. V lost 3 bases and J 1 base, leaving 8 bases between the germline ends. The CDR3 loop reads CASSSGASNQPQHF. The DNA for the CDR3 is TGCGCCAGCAGCTCAGGGGCCAGCAATCAGCCCCAGCATTTT.

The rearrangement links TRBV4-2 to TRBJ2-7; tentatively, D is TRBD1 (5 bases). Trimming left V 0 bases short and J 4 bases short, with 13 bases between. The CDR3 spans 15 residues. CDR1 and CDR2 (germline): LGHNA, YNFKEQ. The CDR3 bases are TGTGCCAGCAGCCAAGAAATCGCAGGGATTTACGAGCAGTACTTC. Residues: CASSQEIAGIYEQYF.

The CDR3 nucleotides read TGTGCCAGTAGTATAACTAGTACGAACACCGGGGAGCTGTTTTTT. Protein product: CASSITSTNTGELFF. V is TRBV19 and J is TRBJ2-2, with a weak D call TRBD2 (5 bases). V shed 2 bases and J shed 0 bases, with 7 bases lying between them. The CDR3 consists of 15 residues. Germline lookup yields CDR1 LNHDA and CDR2 SQIVND (reference sequence). Full variable domain (remainder filled in from reference TRBV19 and TRBJ2-2): DGGITQSPKYLFRKEGQNVTLSCEQNLNHDAMYWYRQDPGQGLRLIYYSQIVNDFQKGDIAEGYSVSREKKESFPLTVTSAQKNPTAFYLCASSITSTNTGELFFGEGSRLTVL.

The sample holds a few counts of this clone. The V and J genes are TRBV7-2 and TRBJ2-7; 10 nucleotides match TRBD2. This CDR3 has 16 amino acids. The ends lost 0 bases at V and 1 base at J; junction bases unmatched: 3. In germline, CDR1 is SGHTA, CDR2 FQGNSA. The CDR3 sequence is CASSLAPAGGSYEQYF. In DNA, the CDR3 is TGTGCCAGCAGCTTAGCGCCAGCGGGAGGGTCCTACGAGCAGTACTTC. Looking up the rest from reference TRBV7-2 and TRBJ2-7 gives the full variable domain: GAGVSQSPSNKVTEKGKDVELRCDPISGHTALYWYRQSLGQGLEFLIYFQGNSAPDKSGLPSDRFSAERTGGSVSTLTIQRTQQEDSAVYLCASSLAPAGGSYEQYFGPGTRLTVT.

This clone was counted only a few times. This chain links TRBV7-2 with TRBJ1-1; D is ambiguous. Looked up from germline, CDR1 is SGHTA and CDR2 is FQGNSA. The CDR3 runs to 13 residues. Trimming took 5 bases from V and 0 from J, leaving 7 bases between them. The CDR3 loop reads CASSRNMNTEAFF. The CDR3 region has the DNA TGTGCCAGCAGCCGAAACATGAACACTGAAGCTTTCTTT. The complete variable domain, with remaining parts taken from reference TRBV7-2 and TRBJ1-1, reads GAGVSQSPSNKVTEKGKDVELRCDPISGHTALYWYRQSLGQGLEFLIYFQGNSAPDKSGLPSDRFSAERTGGSVSTLTIQRTQQEDSAVYLCASSRNMNTEAFFGQGTRLTVV.

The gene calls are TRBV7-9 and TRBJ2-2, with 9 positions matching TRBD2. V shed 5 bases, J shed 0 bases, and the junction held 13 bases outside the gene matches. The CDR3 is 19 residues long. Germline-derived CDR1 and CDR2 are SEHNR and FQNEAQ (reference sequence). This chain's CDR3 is CASSGQPGLAGANTGELFF. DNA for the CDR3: TGTGCCAGCAGCGGACAACCGGGACTAGCAGGAGCGAACACCGGGGAGCTGTTTTTT.

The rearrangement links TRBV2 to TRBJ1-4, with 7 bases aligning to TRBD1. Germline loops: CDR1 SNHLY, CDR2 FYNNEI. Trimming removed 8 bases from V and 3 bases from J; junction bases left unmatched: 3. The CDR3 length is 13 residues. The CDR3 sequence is CASFGTANEKLFF. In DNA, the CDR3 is TGTGCCAGCTTCGGGACAGCTAATGAAAAACTGTTTTTT.

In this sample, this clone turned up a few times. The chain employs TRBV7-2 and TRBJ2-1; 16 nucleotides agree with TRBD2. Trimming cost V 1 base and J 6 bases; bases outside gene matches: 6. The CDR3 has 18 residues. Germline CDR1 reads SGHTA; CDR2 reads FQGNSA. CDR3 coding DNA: TGTGCCAGCAGCTTAGTCGGGACTAGCGGGAGGGCCGTCAATGAGCAGTTCTTC. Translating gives CASSLVGTSGRAVNEQFF. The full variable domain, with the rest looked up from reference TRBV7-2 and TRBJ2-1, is GAGVSQSPSNKVTEKGKDVELRCDPISGHTALYWYRQSLGQGLEFLIYFQGNSAPDKSGLPSDRFSAERTGGSVSTLTIQRTQQEDSAVYLCASSLVGTSGRAVNEQFFGPGTRLTVL.

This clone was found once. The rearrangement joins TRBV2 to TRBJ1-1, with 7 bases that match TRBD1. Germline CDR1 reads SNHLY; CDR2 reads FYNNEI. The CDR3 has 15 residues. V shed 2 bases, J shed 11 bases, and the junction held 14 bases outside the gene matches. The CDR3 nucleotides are TGTGCCAGCAGTGAATCATACAGGGGATCTTATCTGGCTTTCTTT. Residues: CASSESYRGSYLAFF.

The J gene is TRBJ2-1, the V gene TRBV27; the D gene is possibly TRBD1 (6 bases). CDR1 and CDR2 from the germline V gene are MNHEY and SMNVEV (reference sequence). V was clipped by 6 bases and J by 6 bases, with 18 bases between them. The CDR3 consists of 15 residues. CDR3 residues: CASSPGQGRGNEQFF. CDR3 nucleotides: TGTGCCAGCAGCCCTGGGCAGGGGAGAGGCAATGAGCAGTTCTTC.

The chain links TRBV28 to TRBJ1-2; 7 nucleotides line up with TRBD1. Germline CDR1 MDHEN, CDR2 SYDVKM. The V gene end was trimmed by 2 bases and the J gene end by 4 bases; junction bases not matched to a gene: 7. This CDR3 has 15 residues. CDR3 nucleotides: TGTGCCAGCAGTTTAGGACAGGTAGTTCCCTATGGCTACACCTTC. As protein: CASSLGQVVPYGYTF.

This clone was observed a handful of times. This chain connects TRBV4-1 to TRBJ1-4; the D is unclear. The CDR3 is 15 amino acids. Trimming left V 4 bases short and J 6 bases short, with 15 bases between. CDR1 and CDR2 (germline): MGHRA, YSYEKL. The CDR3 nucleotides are TGCGCCAGCAGCCCCTACACTCGGGTTTATGAAAAACTGTTTTTT. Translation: CASSPYTRVYEKLFF.

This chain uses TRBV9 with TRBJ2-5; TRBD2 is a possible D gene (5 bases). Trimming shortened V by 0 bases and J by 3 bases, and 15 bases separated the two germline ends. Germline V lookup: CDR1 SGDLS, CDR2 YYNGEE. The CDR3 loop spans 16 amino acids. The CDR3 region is CASSVAGTLGEETQYF. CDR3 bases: TGTGCCAGCAGCGTAGCTGGCACCCTGGGAGAAGAGACCCAGTACTTC.

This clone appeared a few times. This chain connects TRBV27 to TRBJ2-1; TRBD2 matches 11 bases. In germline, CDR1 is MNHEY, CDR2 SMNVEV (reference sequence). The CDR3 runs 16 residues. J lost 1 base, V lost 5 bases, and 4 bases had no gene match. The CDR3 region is CASSPGTSGSYNEQFF. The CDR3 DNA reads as TGTGCCAGCAGTCCCGGGACTAGCGGATCCTACAATGAGCAGTTCTTC.

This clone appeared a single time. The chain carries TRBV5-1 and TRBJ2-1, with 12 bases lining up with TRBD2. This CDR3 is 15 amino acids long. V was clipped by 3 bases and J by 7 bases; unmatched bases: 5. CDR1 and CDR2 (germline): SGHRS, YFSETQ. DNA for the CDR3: TGCGCCAGCAGCTCGACTAGCGGGAGACCGAATGAGCAGTTCTTC. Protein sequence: CASSSTSGRPNEQFF.

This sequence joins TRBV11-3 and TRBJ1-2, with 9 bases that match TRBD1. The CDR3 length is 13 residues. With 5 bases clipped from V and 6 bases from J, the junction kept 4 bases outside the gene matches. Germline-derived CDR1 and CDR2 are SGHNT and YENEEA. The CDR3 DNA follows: TGTGCCAGCAGCGCTACAGGGGGCGATGGCTACACCTTC. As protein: CASSATGGDGYTF.

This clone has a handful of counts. Written as DNA, the CDR3 is TGTGCCAGCAGGCGGGACGGGCTGTATGGCTACACCTTC. Translation: CASRRDGLYGYTF. The rearrangement joins TRBV6-5 to TRBJ1-2; a weak D match, TRBD1 (5 bases). CDR1 MNHEY and CDR2 SVGAGI come from the germline V gene. The V and J ends lost 6 bases and 5 bases respectively, with 13 bases between them. The CDR3 is 13 residues long.

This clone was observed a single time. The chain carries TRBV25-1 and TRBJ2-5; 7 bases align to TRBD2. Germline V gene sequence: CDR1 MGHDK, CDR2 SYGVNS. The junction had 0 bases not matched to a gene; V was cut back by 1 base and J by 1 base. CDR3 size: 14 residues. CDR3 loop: CASSESSGQETQYF. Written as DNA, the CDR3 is TGTGCCAGCAGTGAATCTAGCGGCCAAGAGACCCAGTACTTC.

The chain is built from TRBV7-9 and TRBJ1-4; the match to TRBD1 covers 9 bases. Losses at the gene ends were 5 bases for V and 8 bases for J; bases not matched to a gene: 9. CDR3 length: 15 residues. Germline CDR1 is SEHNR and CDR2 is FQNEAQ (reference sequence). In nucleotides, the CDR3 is TGTGCCAGCAGCCCATGGGACAGGGTGTACGAAAAACTGTTTTTT. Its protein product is CASSPWDRVYEKLFF.